This T cell receptor (beta chain) emerged from a study of human T cells and chemical hapten exposure. Study-wide background: Subjects had 2% DPC placed on roughly 2 cm by roughly 2 cm of upper inner arm skin for sensitization.

TCRdb reprocessed the RACE reads with MiXCR, giving one entry per CDR3 protein. The sample shows tens of thousands of distinct CDR3 sequences, around 10% of them seen only once. The length of the CDR3 is 16 residues. The V end lost 1 base, the J end lost 6 bases, and 17 bases lay between the germline ends. Germline V lookup: CDR1 SNHLY, CDR2 FYNNEI. Described time point: pre-sensitization, week 0. The treatment here: therapeutic diphenylcyclopropenone sensitization with weekly scalp DPC. Patch tests were applied only after blood draws. The sample was whole blood, taken in connection with sensitization to the hapten diphenylcyclopropenone (DPC). The chain links TRBV2 to TRBJ2-3; D call uncertain. This clonotype was obtained from a woman aged 40 to 50 with alopecia areata. Some clones in this sample may be carry-over from other donors' samples. The DNA for the CDR3 is TGTGCCAGCAGTGAAGGCTACAGCCCGTCGTCGGATACGCAGTATTTT. Encoded protein: CASSEGYSPSSDTQYF.